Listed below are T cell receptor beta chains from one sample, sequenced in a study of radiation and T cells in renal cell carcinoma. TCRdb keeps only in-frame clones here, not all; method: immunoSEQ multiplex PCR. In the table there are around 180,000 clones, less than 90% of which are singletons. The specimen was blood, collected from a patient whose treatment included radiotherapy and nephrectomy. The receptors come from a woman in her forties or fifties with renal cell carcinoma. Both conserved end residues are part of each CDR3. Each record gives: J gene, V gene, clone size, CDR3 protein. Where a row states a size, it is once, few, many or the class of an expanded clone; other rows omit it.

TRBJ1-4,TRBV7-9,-,CASSFGIIREQGNEKLFF
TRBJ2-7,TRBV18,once,CASSPSSGVSYEQYF
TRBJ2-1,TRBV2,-,CASSVRTTSREQFF
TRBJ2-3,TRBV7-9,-,CASSFRLAGATDTQYF
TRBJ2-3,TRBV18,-,CASSLAMGTDTQYF
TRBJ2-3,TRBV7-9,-,CASADWGGTDTQYF
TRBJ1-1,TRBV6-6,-,CASSYVGKNTEAFF
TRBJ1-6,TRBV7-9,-,CASSLGAGFYNSPLHF
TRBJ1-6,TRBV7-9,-,CASSLGGTGESPLHF
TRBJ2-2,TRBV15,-,CATSSGDRVNTGELFF
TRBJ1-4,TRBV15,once,CATSRDRTGGNEKLFF
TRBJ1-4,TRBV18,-,CASSLAGGTNEKLFF
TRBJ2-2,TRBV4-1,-,CASSQDLGVGGELFF
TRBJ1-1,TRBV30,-,CAWSVSEYTEAFF
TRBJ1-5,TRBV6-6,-,CASSDGSGLKHF
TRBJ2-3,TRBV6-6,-,CASNPREGGTDTQYF
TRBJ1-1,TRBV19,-,CASRIGGAVSEAFF
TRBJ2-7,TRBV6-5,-,CASRRDSSYEQYF
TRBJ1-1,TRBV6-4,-,CASGRGGTEAFF
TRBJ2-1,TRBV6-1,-,CATGTFEQFF
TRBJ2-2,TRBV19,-,CASNTGTLNAGELFF
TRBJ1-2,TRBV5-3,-,CARSLNRWKNGYTF
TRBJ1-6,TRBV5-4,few,CASSLIVDSPLHF
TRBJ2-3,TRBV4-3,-,CASSLGTSGTPDTQYF
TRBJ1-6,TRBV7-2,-,CASRPQGAYNSPLHF
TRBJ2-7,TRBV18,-,CASSPRNYVEQYF
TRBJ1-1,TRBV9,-,CASSIADRGGNTEAFF
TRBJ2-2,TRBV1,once,CTSSHGVTSGNTGELFF
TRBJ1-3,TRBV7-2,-,CASSLVGNGNTIYF
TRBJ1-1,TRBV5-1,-,CASSSGDTEAFF
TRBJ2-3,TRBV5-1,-,CASSHSRGRTDTQYF
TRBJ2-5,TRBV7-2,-,CASSLVGFSYSQETQYF
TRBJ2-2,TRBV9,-,CASSVGMAQGADGELFF
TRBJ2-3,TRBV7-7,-,CASSLSLAGTLGDTQYF
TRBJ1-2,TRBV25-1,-,CASSEQAADYYGYTF
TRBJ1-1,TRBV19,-,CASSKRTGGMNTEAFF
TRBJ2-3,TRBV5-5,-,CASSFVGLQSDTQYF
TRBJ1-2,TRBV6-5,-,CASRPTGAGGYTF
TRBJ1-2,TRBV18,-,CASSFGTGGSYGYTF
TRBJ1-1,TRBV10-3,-,CAISGGGGTEAFF
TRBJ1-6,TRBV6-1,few,CASSNQQGVASPLHF
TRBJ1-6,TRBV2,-,CASEGGNSPLHF
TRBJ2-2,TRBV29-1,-,CSVGRGLAVAGELFF
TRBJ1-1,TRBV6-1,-,CASSEVRGPSEAFF
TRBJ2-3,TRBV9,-,CASSEQGWRTDTQYF
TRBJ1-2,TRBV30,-,CAWSYVEGYGYTF
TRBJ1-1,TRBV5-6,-,CASSFRIETEAFF
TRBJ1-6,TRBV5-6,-,CASSLQTGSSYNSPLHF
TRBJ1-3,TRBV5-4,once,CASSIKTGVGNTIYF
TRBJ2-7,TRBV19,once,CASSTGLTGGEQYF
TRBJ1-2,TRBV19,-,CASSIKPGHPYGYTF
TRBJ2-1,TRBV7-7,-,CASSLDGPFNEQFF
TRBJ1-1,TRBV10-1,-,CASSGQWNTEAFF
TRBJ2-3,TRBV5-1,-,CASSPKLAGIADTQYF
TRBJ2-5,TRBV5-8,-,CASSLDGTGPETQYF
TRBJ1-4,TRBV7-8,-,CASSLAAATNEKLFF
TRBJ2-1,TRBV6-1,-,CAISGGRGREQFF
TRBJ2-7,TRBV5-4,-,CASKQGQGISYEQYF